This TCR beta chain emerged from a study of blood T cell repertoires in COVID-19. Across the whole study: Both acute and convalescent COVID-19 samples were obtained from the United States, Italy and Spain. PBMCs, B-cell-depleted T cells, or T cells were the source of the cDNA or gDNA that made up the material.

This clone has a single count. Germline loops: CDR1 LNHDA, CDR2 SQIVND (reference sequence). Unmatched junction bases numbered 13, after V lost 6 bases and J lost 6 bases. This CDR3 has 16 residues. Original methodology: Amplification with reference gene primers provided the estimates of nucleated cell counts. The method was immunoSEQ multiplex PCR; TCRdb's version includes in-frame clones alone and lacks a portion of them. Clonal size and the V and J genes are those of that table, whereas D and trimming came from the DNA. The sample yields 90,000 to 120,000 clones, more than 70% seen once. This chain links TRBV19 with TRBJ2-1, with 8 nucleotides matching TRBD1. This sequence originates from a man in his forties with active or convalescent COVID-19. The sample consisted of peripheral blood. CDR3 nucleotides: TGTGCCAGTAGGAGGGACAGGAGCCGGGAACGCAATGAGCAGTTCTTC. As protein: CASRRDRSRERNEQFF.